This TCR beta chain appears in the sequencing data of a study of T cells in Graves' hyperthyroidism and ophthalmopathy. This clonotype was recorded many times. From RNA transcripts, TCR beta CDR3 regions were amplified. During a first-round RT-PCR of the TCR CDR3, the HTBI primer set was used. TCRdb called the multiplex PCR reads again in MiXCR, with one record for every CDR3 protein. Of a few hundred thousand distinct CDR3 sequences listed, less than 25% are singletons. The V gene's germline CDR1 is GTSNPN and CDR2 SVGIG (reference sequence). With 3 bases clipped from V and 0 bases from J, the junction kept 10 bases outside the gene matches. This CDR3 has 16 amino acids. Out of 8.5 to 10 ml of fresh peripheral blood came the PBMCs.

The genes are TRBV30 and TRBJ2-7; 8 bases are a match to TRBD2. Sequenced sample: blood. The source of this sequence is a man younger than 35 with Graves' hyperthyroidism. The CDR3 DNA reads TGTGCCTGGAGCTCCACGGGGGGGACCCGCTCCTACGAGCAGTACTTC. This encodes CAWSSTGGTRSYEQYF.